Following are 20 T cell receptor beta chains from one sample sequenced in a study of OX40 agonist ivuxolimab in advanced cancers. Method: immunoSEQ multiplex PCR; TCRdb's copy keeps in-frame clones and lacks some. Here the sample spans 50,000 to 65,000 clones, over 80% being singletons. Sequencing was performed on CD4+ or CD8+ T cells sorted from blood, taken in a trial of the OX40 agonist ivuxolimab. These receptors were obtained from an adult with an advanced solid tumor such as melanoma, head and neck, liver or kidney cancer.

The chain is built from TRBV23-1 and TRBJ2-1; 15 bases line up with TRBD2. TRBV23-1 is flagged as an ORF with uncertain function. The length of the CDR3 is 16 residues. V lost 0 bases to trimming and J lost 9 bases; unmatched junction nucleotides: 3. The CDR3 sequence is CASSQSGLAGGTEQFF. CDR3 coding DNA: TGCGCCAGCAGTCAATCGGGACTAGCGGGAGGAACTGAGCAGTTCTTC.

The rearrangement links TRBV7-2 to TRBJ1-5; D not certain. The ends were cut back, 2 bases at V and 4 bases at J, with 9 bases in the middle. The V gene's germline CDR1 is SGHTA and CDR2 FQGNSA. The CDR3 consists of 14 residues. The CDR3 nucleotides read TGTGCCAGCAGCTTACGTTGGGGTAATCAGCCCCAGCATTTT. Residues: CASSLRWGNQPQHF. Variable domain in full (rest from reference TRBV7-2 and TRBJ1-5): GAGVSQSPSNKVTEKGKDVELRCDPISGHTALYWYRQSLGQGLEFLIYFQGNSAPDKSGLPSDRFSAERTGGSVSTLTIQRTQQEDSAVYLCASSLRWGNQPQHFGDGTRLSIL.

V is TRBV14 and J is TRBJ2-3; D call uncertain. Germline V lookup: CDR1 SGHDN, CDR2 FVKESK. The CDR3 consists of 14 residues. V lost 4 bases and J lost 2, with 10 bases in between. CDR3 coding DNA: TGTGCCAGCAGCCTATCCGGATTCACAGATACGCAGTATTTT. It yields the protein CASSLSGFTDTQYF. The full variable domain, rest sourced from reference TRBV14 and TRBJ2-3, is EAGVTQFPSHSVIEKGQTVTLRCDPISGHDNLYWYRRVMGKEIKFLLHFVKESKQDESGMPNNRFLAERTGGTYSTLKVQPAELEDSGVYFCASSLSGFTDTQYFGPGTRLTVL.

The gene calls are TRBV5-6 and TRBJ2-2; unclear D gene. V lost 4 bases to trimming and J lost 1 base, with 14 bases between them. Per the germline V gene, CDR1 is SGHDT and CDR2 is YYEEEE. The CDR3 loop spans 16 amino acids. This CDR3 is CASSGWKTLNTGELFF. The CDR3 DNA reads as TGTGCCAGCAGCGGCTGGAAGACCTTGAACACCGGGGAGCTGTTTTTT.

The chain combines TRBV4-2 with TRBJ1-5; no reliable D call. Germline CDR1 reads LGHNA; CDR2 reads YNFKEQ. V lost 0 bases to trimming and J lost 2 bases, with 8 bases between them. The CDR3 runs to 15 residues. The CDR3 DNA reads as TGTGCCAGCAGCCAAGAGGGTGGCCGCAATCAGCCCCAGCATTTT. The encoded protein is CASSQEGGRNQPQHF.

This clone was seen just once. The chain joins TRBV28 to TRBJ2-6; D remains unclear. This CDR3 comprises 20 residues. Germline CDR1 reads MDHEN; CDR2 reads SYDVKM. The germline V and J ends were trimmed by 3 bases and 1 base, with 22 bases remaining between them. The CDR3 protein is CASSFTRRKDHISGANVLTF. CDR3 nucleotide sequence: TGTGCCAGCAGTTTTACTCGACGGAAGGACCACATATCTGGGGCCAACGTCCTGACTTTC.

The rearrangement uses TRBV18 and TRBJ2-5; D not certain. V was trimmed by 1 base and J by 2 bases, leaving 8 bases between them. CDR1 is KGHSH and CDR2 is LQKENI in the germline V gene. The CDR3 covers 14 residues. The chain's CDR3 is CASSPLVQQETQYF. The DNA of the CDR3 is TGTGCCAGCTCACCACTAGTACAGCAAGAGACCCAGTACTTC.

This chain joins TRBV9 and TRBJ2-3; 11 bases agree with TRBD2. The germline V gene has CDR1 SGDLS and CDR2 YYNGEE. The CDR3 totals 15 residues. V dropped 0 bases and J dropped 6; count of bases not matched to a gene: 3. This chain's CDR3 is CASSVVLAGADTQYF. The DNA for the CDR3 is TGTGCCAGCAGCGTAGTACTAGCGGGAGCCGATACGCAGTATTTT.

The V gene is TRBV7-7, the J gene TRBJ2-5; 11 bases agree with TRBD2. The germline gives CDR1 SSHAT, CDR2 FNYEAQ (reference sequence). This CDR3 contains 17 residues. Trimming took 1 base from V and 4 from J; bases not matched to a gene: 8. The CDR3 here is CASSLVPSGGRRETQYF. CDR3 DNA: TGTGCCAGCAGCTTAGTCCCTAGCGGGGGGAGAAGAGAGACCCAGTACTTC.

The chain carries TRBV11-3 and TRBJ2-7; D may be TRBD1 or TRBD2 (6 bases each). Germline-derived CDR1 and CDR2 are SGHNT and YENEEA. The CDR3 extends over 15 amino acids. Trimming took 1 base from V and 5 from J, leaving 15 bases between them. CDR3 loop: CASSLAPGAVNEQYF. CDR3 DNA sequence: TGTGCCAGCAGCTTAGCGCCGGGGGCGGTCAACGAGCAGTACTTC.

This chain joins TRBV5-1 and TRBJ1-2; 8 nucleotides line up with TRBD1. Unmatched junction bases numbered 6, after V lost 4 bases and J lost 10 bases. The CDR3 sequence is 12 residues long. In germline, CDR1 is SGHRS, CDR2 YFSETQ. CDR3 nucleotide sequence: TGCGCCAGCAGCCCCCCGACAGGGGCCTACACCTTC. Translation gives CASSPPTGAYTF.

The J gene is TRBJ2-7, the V gene TRBV6-1; the match to TRBD1 covers 11 bases. The junction had 7 bases not matched to a gene; V was cut back by 5 bases and J by 4 bases. CDR1 is MNHNS, CDR2 SASEGT, per germline. This CDR3 is built from 15 residues. The CDR3 sequence is CASSPRTGGKYEQYV. DNA for the CDR3: TGTGCCAGCAGTCCCCGGACAGGGGGCAAGTACGAGCAGTACGTC.

This clone came up once. This rearrangement joins TRBV11-2 to TRBJ2-5, with 12 positions matching TRBD2. V shed 0 bases and J 3 bases; nucleotides not matched to a gene: 11. The CDR3 sequence is 19 residues long. Germline V gene sequence: CDR1 SGHAT, CDR2 FQNNGV. CDR3: CASSLESRTSGGKKETQYF. As DNA, the CDR3 is TGTGCCAGCAGCTTAGAATCGAGAACTAGCGGGGGGAAGAAAGAGACCCAGTACTTC.

The chain combines TRBV18 with TRBJ1-2; the D is unclear. V gave up 1 base and J gave up 5 bases, with 14 bases separating them. The CDR3 totals 15 residues. The germline V gene encodes CDR1 KGHSH and CDR2 LQKENI. The CDR3 sequence: CASSPRNEGPYGYTF. The DNA for the CDR3 is TGTGCCAGCTCACCACGCAACGAGGGTCCGTATGGCTACACCTTC.

This chain uses TRBV6-4 with TRBJ1-2; D gene unclear. Per germline, CDR1 MRHNA and CDR2 SNTAGT. V was trimmed by 0 bases and J by 2 bases, leaving 10 bases between them. This CDR3 has 15 amino acids. Here the CDR3 reads CASSDSSRRNYGYTF. CDR3 DNA sequence: TGTGCCAGCAGTGACTCGAGTCGAAGGAACTATGGCTACACCTTC.

The chain carries TRBV10-2 and TRBJ2-7; 7 bases line up with TRBD1. The CDR3 has 14 residues. The junction had 7 bases not matched to a gene; V was cut back by 6 bases and J by 2 bases. Per the germline V gene, CDR1 is WSHSY and CDR2 is SAAADI. DNA of the CDR3: TGCGCCAGCAGCCCAGGGACAGTAACCTACGAGCAGTACGTC. Translation gives CASSPGTVTYEQYV.

The rearrangement uses TRBV20-1 and TRBJ2-1; D is uncertain. This CDR3 is built from 11 residues. Germline assignment: CDR1 DFQATT and CDR2 SNEGSKA (reference sequence). The ends were cut back, 5 bases at V and 7 bases at J, with 9 bases in the middle. The CDR3 reads CSAPRSNEQFF. The CDR3 coding sequence is TGCAGTGCTCCTCGGAGTAATGAGCAGTTCTTC.

The rearrangement uses TRBV10-2 and TRBJ2-2; D is unresolved. CDR1 is WSHSY, CDR2 SAAADI, per germline. Trimming shortened V by 3 bases and J by 7 bases, and 12 bases separated the two germline ends. The CDR3 sequence is 14 residues long. The CDR3 sequence: CASSELPIRGELFF. For the CDR3, the DNA is TGCGCCAGCAGTGAATTACCGATACGCGGGGAGCTGTTTTTT.

The gene calls are TRBV7-8 and TRBJ2-5; 13 nucleotides agree with TRBD2. Losses at the gene ends were 1 base for V and 3 bases for J; bases not matched to a gene: 8. Germline V CDR1 and CDR2: SGHVS, FQNEAQ. This CDR3 region has 18 residues. The CDR3 spells CASSLGGTSGVNEETQYF. The DNA for the CDR3 is TGTGCCAGCAGCTTAGGTGGGACTAGCGGGGTCAACGAAGAGACCCAGTACTTC.

This chain connects TRBV5-1 to TRBJ2-5; 12 bases match TRBD2. This CDR3 comprises 16 residues. The junction had 7 bases not matched to a gene; V was cut back by 3 bases and J by 4 bases. The germline gives CDR1 SGHRS, CDR2 YFSETQ. CDR3 region: CASSWTSGIGAETQYF. The CDR3 DNA is TGCGCCAGCAGCTGGACTAGCGGGATAGGGGCAGAGACCCAGTACTTC.